This entry concerns a single T cell receptor beta chain. It lacks a known antigen. Base qualities are not provided; no much larger clone lies one nucleotide away. This sample was included in a study of blood T cell repertoires in COVID-19 (dated by TCRdb to about 2020). With respect to the entire study: The collaborator samples originated in the United States, Italy and Spain and spanned the acute and convalescent phases of COVID-19. Nearly every sample came with metadata listing a de-identified subject ID, COVID-19 status, age in years and sex. The repertoires were released in a freely available public database intended as a resource for research on the immune response to SARS-CoV-2. Deeply sampled blood TCRbeta repertoires from subjects exposed to, actively infected with, or recovered from COVID-19 were included in the dataset. HLA class I and class II types, where available, came from metadata supplied by the sample provider rather than from assay-based typing. Samples were obtained from the ongoing ImmuneRACE study (first 160 participants) and from about 1,300 subjects provided by 6 global collaborators. The material from the prospective study consisted of cDNA or gDNA derived from T cells, B-cell-depleted T cells, or PBMCs. General conclusions and limits of the study: How much clinical and demographic metadata was included differed by source and by participant, and the metadata was provided uncurated.

TCRbeta CDR3 regions were amplified from genomic DNA by means of the immunoSEQ Assay, a bias-controlled multiplex PCR. Processing in the source paper ran as follows. The number of nucleated cells in each sample was estimated from the amplification of reference gene primers within the assay. To quantify the absolute abundance of each unique TCRbeta CDR3 rearrangement, sequence reads were collapsed and filtered. For each sample, productive Simpson clonality was calculated as the square root of Simpson's diversity index over productive rearrangements. Entries here come from immuneACCESS through TCRdb and include only in-frame sequences with V and J called. Some clones fail to appear in such tables; in the studies checked, an unresolved V gene covers under half of the shortfall, and the cause of the remainder is unknown. V and J calls and clone size are those listed in that table; D and trimming were worked out from the DNA. The sample table lists 100,000 to 150,000 clones, around nine tenths of them with a count of one. Jointly, the top ten make up over 10% of the sample.

At one collaborating source in Seattle, patients were enrolled during active infection and were followed longitudinally through the course of disease. Each collaborating institution followed its own protocols to collect whole blood in K2EDTA tubes. Collaborator samples were shipped for TCRbeta analysis as frozen whole blood, isolated PBMCs, or DNA extracted from either sample type. V is pared back by 2 bases and J by 4 bases, with 15 bases lying between the germline termini. Reading the germline V gene gives CDR1 SGDLS and CDR2 YYNGEE. The CDR3 runs 15 residues from the cysteine to the phenylalanine. Only the CDR3 DNA is retained, 45 bases long and in frame from the first base.

The rearrangement combines TRBV9 with TRBJ1-1; the D gene is perhaps TRBD1, from 5 matching bases. The sequence came from a woman aged 65 to 85 with COVID-19, enrolled during active disease. Specimen: peripheral blood. The CDR3 is CASSVFDGGSTEAFF. The bases are TGTGCCAGCAGCGTTTTTGACGGGGGAAGCACTGAAGCTTTCTTT.